This entry features one TCR beta chain sequence. Its antigen is unknown. Assay: immunoSEQ multiplex PCR; the TCRdb copy retains only in-frame clones and omits some. This table holds over 35,000 clones, about 93% found once. The sample comes from a study of cytomegalovirus exposure and HLA in healthy donors. Study results and limitations: Rarity marked most TCR sequences, yet some public TCRs occurred in many donors. The tendency of first-cohort TCR clusters to co-occur in the roughly 110 validation repertoires was identified by a subsequent analysis. High specificity and sensitivity for cytomegalovirus status were reported for the classifier. Altogether, some 170 TCR beta chains were recorded as cytomegalovirus-associated.

Germline values: CDR1 MDHEN, CDR2 SYDVKM. There are 13 residues in the CDR3. The V segment lost 9 bases and the J segment 2 bases; nucleotides outside the gene matches: 3. This receptor was taken from a young man in good health and CMV-seronegative. The sample consisted of PBMCs. The J gene is TRBJ1-5, the V gene TRBV28, with 8 positions matching TRBD1. The CDR3 protein is CASWGQGNQPQHF. In nucleotides, the CDR3 is TGTGCCAGTTGGGGACAGGGCAATCAGCCCCAGCATTTT.